The 23 T cell receptor beta chains in this list originate from one sample, sequenced in a study of blood T cells in healthy people across ages. The second PCR ran about 6 to 12 cycles with a sample-barcoded 5' primer and J-beta primers. MiXCR, run by TCRdb on the 5' RACE reads, gives a single entry per CDR3 protein. The sample includes just under 900,000 distinct CDR3 sequences, about 28% seen only once; the top ten take roughly 17%. The sequencing input was blood. These TCRs come from a woman of 80 years or more in good health.

This clonotype was picked up many times. J is TRBJ2-1 and V is TRBV10-3, with a possible D match to TRBD1 (6 bases). Trimming cost V 0 bases and J 0 bases, with 12 bases left between them. The CDR3 loop spans 17 amino acids. CDR1 is ENHRY and CDR2 is SYGVKD in the germline V gene. CDR3 protein: CAISESKGQISYNEQFF. The CDR3, as DNA: TGTGCCATCAGTGAGTCGAAGGGACAAATCTCCTACAATGAGCAGTTCTTC.

Notes on this clonotype: This may come from a read error, since a much larger clone is one base off. The chain is built from TRBV7-2 and TRBJ1-5, with D possibly matching TRBD1 (6 bases). Gene TRBJ2-3 matches the end of the DNA better, so the J call may be wrong. In germline, CDR1 is SGHTA, CDR2 FQGNSA. The CDR3 length is 15 residues. The CDR3 DNA reads TGTGCCAGCAGCTTAGTTACAGGGCAGCGGCAGCCCCAGTATTTT. As protein: CASSLVTGQRQPQYF.

This clonotype was seen at least ten times. The chain uses TRBV20-1 and TRBJ2-3; tentative D call: TRBD1 (6 bases). CDR1 DFQATT and CDR2 SNEGSKA come from the germline V gene (reference sequence). Trimming took off 6 bases at V and 2 bases at J, with 15 bases between the two ends. The CDR3 totals 14 residues. The CDR3 is CSASDRSHTDTQYF. The CDR3 DNA reads as TGCAGTGCCAGCGACAGGAGTCACACAGATACGCAGTATTTT.

In this sample, this clonotype turned up many times. The chain couples TRBV28 to TRBJ2-1; 10 nucleotides line up with TRBD2. Germline assignment: CDR1 MDHEN and CDR2 SYDVKM. V shed 3 bases, J shed 8 bases, and the junction held 4 bases outside the gene matches. The CDR3 runs to 14 residues. The CDR3 reads CASSLASGGYEQFF. CDR3 DNA sequence: TGTGCCAGCAGTTTGGCTAGCGGGGGCTATGAGCAGTTCTTC.

This clonotype has at least ten counts. V gene TRBV12-3 or TRBV12-4 combines with J gene TRBJ2-7; 7 positions match TRBD2. The J segment lost 6 bases and the V segment lost 6 bases, leaving 5 bases of the junction unmatched. The CDR3 extends over 12 amino acids. In DNA form, the CDR3 reads TGTGCCAGCAGCCGCGGGGAGGGCGAGCAGTACTTC. Protein: CASSRGEGEQYF.

This clonotype showed up many times. The rearrangement joins TRBV20-1 to TRBJ1-2, with D possibly TRBD1 on 5 matching bases. The length of the CDR3 is 13 residues. Germline V lookup: CDR1 DFQATT, CDR2 SNEGSKA (reference sequence). Trimming shortened V by 4 bases and J by 5 bases, and 14 bases separated the two germline ends. The CDR3 region is CSATAGTVYGYTF. Written as DNA, the CDR3 is TGCAGTGCTACAGCCGGGACGGTTTATGGCTACACCTTC.

Many counts were recorded for this clonotype. The V gene is TRBV27, the J gene TRBJ2-5; unclear D gene. Germline CDR1 and CDR2: MNHEY and SMNVEV (reference sequence). The CDR3 loop spans 12 amino acids. Trimming pared 4 bases from V and 5 bases from J, leaving 8 bases between. DNA for the CDR3: TGTGCCAGCAGTTCCGGATGGGAGACCCAGTACTTC. Its translation is CASSSGWETQYF.

This clonotype was found many times. The V call is TRBV12-3 or TRBV12-4, the J call TRBJ2-3; 7 bases match TRBD1. V lost 7 bases and J lost 0; bases outside the gene matches: 7. The CDR3 sequence is 15 residues long. The DNA for the CDR3 is TGTGCCAGCAAAAGGGACAGTACTAGCACAGATACGCAGTATTTT. Amino acid sequence: CASKRDSTSTDTQYF.

This clonotype has more than one count but fewer than ten. A much bigger clone sits one base away, suggesting this may be a read error. V is TRBV20-1 and J is TRBJ2-1; 8 nucleotides match TRBD2. The DNA end is a closer match to TRBJ2-7, so the J assignment may be wrong. The CDR3 is made up of 14 amino acids. Germline V CDR1 and CDR2: DFQATT, SNEGSKA (reference sequence). The chain's CDR3 is CSATGGSSYNEQYF. The DNA for the CDR3 is TGCAGTGCTACGGGGGGGAGCTCCTACAATGAGCAGTACTTC.

As concerns this clonotype: A much larger clone differs by one base, so this may be a read error. This rearrangement joins TRBV6-5 to TRBJ2-3, with D perhaps matching TRBD1 (5 bases). The CDR3 is 14 residues long. Looked up from germline, CDR1 is MNHEY and CDR2 is SVGAGI. With 6 bases removed from V and 0 bases from J, the gap between germline ends came to 10 bases. CDR3 sequence: CASRGQGSTDTQYF. The CDR3 DNA reads TGTGCCAGCAGAGGTCAGGGAAGCACAGATACGCAGTATTTT.

J is TRBJ1-1 and V is TRBV11-3; D might be TRBD1 (6 bases). CDR1 is SGHNT and CDR2 is YENEEA in the germline V gene. The germline V and J ends were trimmed by 5 bases and 2 bases, with 12 bases remaining between them. The CDR3 is 14 residues long. The CDR3 protein is CASSRGGPNTEAFF. In DNA form, the CDR3 reads TGTGCCAGCAGCCGAGGGGGACCAAACACTGAAGCTTTCTTT. The entire variable domain, with the rest obtained from reference TRBV11-3 and TRBJ1-1, is as follows: EAGVVQSPRYKIIEKKQPVAFWCNPISGHNTLYWYLQNLGQGPELLIRYENEEAVDDSQLPKDRFSAERLKGVDSTLKIQPAELGDSAVYLCASSRGGPNTEAFFGQGTRLTVV.

This chain connects TRBV29-1 to TRBJ2-5, with D hard to call. The V and J ends lost 4 bases and 7 bases respectively, with 7 bases between them. CDR1 and CDR2 from the germline V gene are SQVTM and ANQGSEA. This CDR3 contains 10 residues. DNA for the CDR3: TGCAGCGTTGCGATCGGGACCCAGTACTTC. Its protein is CSVAIGTQYF. Looking up the rest from reference TRBV29-1 and TRBJ2-5 gives the full variable domain: SAVISQKPSRDICQRGTSLTIQCQVDSQVTMMFWYRQQPGQSLTLIATANQGSEATYESGFVIDKFPISRPNLTFSTLTVSNMSPEDSSIYLCSVAIGTQYFGPGTRLLVL.

Concerning this clonotype: This may be a read error, as it is one base from a much larger clone. The chain uses TRBV6-2 or TRBV6-3 and TRBJ2-1; D gene ambiguous. Germline CDR1 and CDR2: MNHEY and SVGEGT. The V end was cut by 6 bases, the J end by 10 bases, with 19 bases between. The CDR3 is made up of 14 amino acids. CDR3 nucleotide sequence: TGTGCCAGCAGCTCCGTCAGCCGGAACAGAGAGCAGTTCTTC. It yields the protein CASSSVSRNREQFF.

The rearrangement joins TRBV20-1 to TRBJ2-1; TRBD1 matches at 8 bases. The CDR3 is 15 residues long. Trimming cost V 6 bases and J 0 bases; bases outside gene matches: 7. From germline, CDR1 is DFQATT and CDR2 SNEGSKA (reference sequence). DNA for the CDR3: TGCAGTGCAAGACAGGGGTCCAGCTCCTACAATGAGCAGTTCTTC. Protein: CSARQGSSSYNEQFF.

This clonotype showed up many times. This chain links TRBV3-1 with TRBJ2-1; 16 positions match TRBD2. Looked up from germline, CDR1 is LGHDT and CDR2 is YNNKEL (reference sequence). The junction had 8 bases not matched to a gene; V was cut back by 0 bases and J by 6 bases. The CDR3 sequence is 19 residues long. The CDR3 nucleotides read TGTGCCAGCAGCCAAGATAAATCCGGGACTAGCGGGGGGGCCAATGAGCAGTTCTTC. This encodes CASSQDKSGTSGGANEQFF.

This sequence joins TRBV19 and TRBJ1-1; the D is unclear. Germline V gene lookup returns CDR1 LNHDA and CDR2 SQIVND (reference sequence). The CDR3 extends over 12 amino acids. V shed 11 bases and J shed 6 bases, with 16 bases lying between them. The CDR3 DNA reads as TGTGCCTCCCGAGGCAATCAGGCTGAAGCTTTCTTT. This codes for CASRGNQAEAFF.

This clonotype was picked up many times. The V gene is TRBV6-5, the J gene TRBJ1-1, with TRBD1 as a possible D gene (5 bases). The germline gives CDR1 MNHEY, CDR2 SVGAGI. The ends were cut back, 4 bases at V and 6 bases at J, with 12 bases in the middle. The CDR3 totals 13 residues. In DNA, the CDR3 is TGTGCCAGCAGTTCCCGGGGCATGGCTGAAGCTTTCTTT. This sequence encodes CASSSRGMAEAFF.

To note about this clonotype: This may stem from a read error, because a much larger clone lies one nucleotide away. The chain couples TRBV28 to TRBJ2-7; perhaps TRBD1 as D (5 bases). With the DNA end fitting TRBJ2-5 better, the J assignment may be wrong. This CDR3 has 11 residues. The germline CDR1 and CDR2 sequences are MDHEN and SYDVKM. CDR3 nucleotides: TGTGCCAACAGGAACGAAGAGACCCAGTACTTC. Its translation is CANRNEETQYF.

In the case of this clonotype: This may stem from a read error, because a much larger clone lies one nucleotide away. The rearrangement links TRBV6-6 to TRBJ2-2; the match to TRBD2 covers 8 bases. In germline, CDR1 is MNHNY, CDR2 SVGAGI (reference sequence). This CDR3 has 13 amino acids. CDR3 bases: TGTGACAGCAGATGGACTAGCAACGGGGAGCGGTTTTTT. Protein sequence: CDSRWTSNGERFF.

This sequence joins TRBV6-2 or TRBV6-3 and TRBJ2-3; 11 nucleotides align to TRBD1. Losses at the gene ends were 7 bases for V and 1 base for J; bases not matched to a gene: 7. The germline V gene has CDR1 MNHEY and CDR2 SVGEGT. CDR3 length: 16 residues. The DNA of the CDR3 is TGTGCCAGCAACAAGGACAGGGGGCGACGCACAGATACGCAGTATTTT. Translation gives CASNKDRGRRTDTQYF.

This rearrangement joins TRBV30 to TRBJ2-3; D gene ambiguous. V was clipped by 0 bases and J by 3 bases, with 13 bases between them. CDR1 is GTSNPN and CDR2 is SVGIG in the germline V gene (reference sequence). The CDR3 is 15 amino acids. The CDR3 sequence is CAWSVIGVTTDTQYF. The CDR3 DNA is TGTGCCTGGAGTGTTATCGGAGTTACGACAGATACGCAGTATTTT.

At least ten counts were recorded for this clonotype. The V call is TRBV7-2, the J call TRBJ2-5; 9 nucleotides agree with TRBD2. CDR1 is SGHTA, CDR2 FQGNSA, per germline. The CDR3 is 17 amino acids. The trim removed 4 bases at V and 1 base at J, leaving 10 bases unmatched. In DNA form, the CDR3 reads TGTGCCAGCAGCTCAGGGGGTCTAGCGGGGTCCCAAGAGACCCAGTACTTC. Protein sequence: CASSSGGLAGSQETQYF.

This clonotype was detected many times. The chain couples TRBV5-1 to TRBJ2-7; D is possibly TRBD2 (7 bases). The germline CDR1 and CDR2 sequences are SGHRS and YFSETQ. The CDR3 length is 16 residues. V was clipped by 4 bases and J by 0 bases, with 17 bases between them. For the CDR3, the DNA is TGCGCCAGCAGCCCGGGCGGGGGCCTTAGCTCCTACGAGCAGTACTTC. Its protein product is CASSPGGGLSSYEQYF.